The present T cell receptor beta chain was sequenced within a study of cytotoxic CD8 clonotypes in ibrutinib-treated CLL. The authors obtained 1.5 to 2.5 micrograms of genomic DNA from cryopreserved PBMCs for TCR beta libraries. Sequenced by immunoSEQ multiplex PCR; TCRdb stores in-frame clones only, minus some. This repertoire shows 90,000 to 95,000 clones, approximately 71% found once; its top ten account for under 30%. The CDR3 has 17 amino acids. The germline gives CDR1 SGHRS, CDR2 YFSETQ. J gave up 0 bases and V 3 bases, and 7 bases lay outside the gene matches. This sequence was found in a human donor with chronic lymphocytic leukemia. The chain joins TRBV5-1 to TRBJ1-4, with 8 nucleotides matching TRBD1. Sequences were derived from PBMCs, sampled after 24 months of ibrutinib treatment. The DNA of the CDR3 is TGCGCCAGCAGCTCGGGACAGGTGGGGACAACTAATGAAAAACTGTTTTTT. It encodes CASSSGQVGTTNEKLFF.